This is a list of T cell receptor beta chains from one sample in a study of cytomegalovirus exposure and HLA in healthy donors. Sequencing was performed with immunoSEQ multiplex PCR; in TCRdb, only in-frame clones are kept and a portion is missing. The sample includes 100,000 to 150,000 clones, roughly 70% seen only once; the top ten take about 4%. The specimen was PBMCs. The receptors shown here come from a man aged 25 to 45 in good health and CMV-seronegative. CDR3s include the opening cysteine and the closing phenylalanine or tryptophan. D genes are given only for firm matches. Not all rows give a size; the values are once, few, many and, for expanded clones, a class.

.	TRBJ1-4	.	TRBV27	CASSLVGGNEKLFF	TGTGCCAGCAGTTTAGTGGGGGGAAATGAAAAACTGTTTTTT
.	TRBJ1-2	TRBD1	TRBV7-8	CASSKGQGLDYGYTF	TGTGCCAGCAGCAAAGGACAGGGCCTAGACTATGGCTACACCTTC
.	TRBJ1-4	TRBD1	TRBV13	CASSPSGTGYEKLFF	TGTGCCAGCAGCCCCTCCGGGACAGGGTATGAAAAACTGTTTTTT
.	TRBJ2-3	TRBD2	TRBV7-3	CASSPRTSGITDTQYF	TGTGCCAGCAGTCCCCGGACTAGCGGGATCACAGATACGCAGTATTTT
.	TRBJ2-7	.	TRBV27	CASSFSRSSHYEQYF	TGTGCCAGCAGTTTTTCACGGTCCTCCCACTACGAGCAGTACTTC
once	TRBJ1-6	.	TRBV6-1	CASRRPGGVNSPLHF	TGTGCCAGCCGGAGACCGGGGGGGGTTAATTCACCCCTCCACTTT
few	TRBJ2-1	TRBD1	TRBV27	CASSQSSTTGPYNEQFF	TGTGCCAGCAGTCAAAGCTCAACGACAGGGCCCTACAATGAGCAGTTCTTC
once	TRBJ2-7	TRBD1	TRBV30	CAWTQSPGTGGNYEQYF	TGTGCCTGGACTCAATCCCCAGGGACAGGGGGAAACTACGAGCAGTACTTC
.	TRBJ2-7	.	TRBV6-5	CASSLRTVDYEQYF	TGTGCCAGCAGTCTTAGGACAGTCGACTACGAGCAGTACTTC
.	TRBJ1-3	.	TRBV2	CASQGGAWGNTIYF	TGTGCCAGCCAGGGAGGGGCTTGGGGAAACACCATATATTTT
.	TRBJ1-1	.	TRBV13	CASSSRGMGRTEAFF	TGTGCCAGCAGCTCCCGGGGGATGGGACGGACTGAAGCTTTCTTT
few	TRBJ2-1	TRBD2	TRBV9	CASSVAGGPEGQFF	TGTGCCAGCAGCGTAGCGGGGGGGCCTGAAGGGCAGTTCTTC
.	TRBJ2-1	TRBD2	TRBV12-5	CASAHSGGPYNEQFF	TGTGCTAGTGCCCATAGCGGGGGACCTTACAATGAGCAGTTCTTC
.	TRBJ2-5	.	TRBV14	CASSQILQGTQYF	TGTGCCAGCAGCCAAATCCTACAGGGGACCCAGTACTTC
.	TRBJ2-6	TRBD2	TRBV5-4	CASSLGLAGGLGANVLTF	TGTGCCAGCAGCTTGGGGCTAGCGGGGGGGCTTGGGGCCAACGTCCTGACTTTC
.	TRBJ1-1	.	TRBV6-6	CASRQDATGTEAFF	TGTGCCAGCAGACAAGATGCTACAGGCACTGAAGCTTTCTTT
few	TRBJ1-3	.	TRBV6-4	CASSAGGQRLGNTIYF	TGTGCCAGCAGTGCGGGGGGGCAACGACTAGGAAACACCATATATTTT
.	TRBJ2-3	.	TRBV27	CASSTGSSTDTQYF	TGTGCCAGCAGTACAGGGTCCTCCACAGATACGCAGTATTTT
.	TRBJ1-6	.	TRBV6-5	CASNRGGPRDSPLHF	TGTGCCAGCAACCGCGGGGGCCCGCGGGATTCACCCCTCCACTTT
.	TRBJ2-3	TRBD1	TRBV30	CAWSEGQGGTDTQYF	TGTGCCTGGAGTGAAGGACAGGGGGGGACAGATACGCAGTATTTT
.	TRBJ2-1	TRBD1	TRBV10-1	CASSRDRDGNEQFF	TGCGCCAGCAGCCGGGACAGGGATGGCAATGAGCAGTTCTTC
.	TRBJ2-7	.	TRBV12-5	CASGLVTETYEQYF	TGTGCTAGTGGTTTGGTGACGGAGACCTACGAGCAGTACTTC
.	TRBJ1-3	.	TRBV10-1	CASSETYRLLGNTIYF	TGCGCCAGCAGTGAAACTTACAGACTACTTGGGAACACCATATATTTT
.	TRBJ1-1	.	TRBV5-7	CASSSRGKKGNTEAFF	TGTGCCAGCAGCTCGAGGGGGAAGAAAGGGAACACTGAAGCTTTCTTT
.	TRBJ1-5	TRBD1	TRBV19	CASSPTGDQPQHF	TGTGCCAGTAGTCCCACAGGGGATCAGCCCCAGCATTTT
once	TRBJ1-5	.	TRBV10-3	CAISESYTGDSNQPQHF	TGTGCCATCAGTGAGTCGTATACAGGAGATAGCAATCAGCCCCAGCATTTT
.	TRBJ2-5	TRBD1	TRBV28	CASSPARGQGVREQYF	TGTGCCAGCAGCCCAGCCCGGGGACAGGGGGTGAGAGAGCAGTACTTC
.	TRBJ2-3	TRBD2	TRBV7-2	CASSLGAGGTNTQYF	TGTGCCAGCAGCTTAGGCGCGGGGGGAACAAATACGCAGTATTTT
.	TRBJ2-2	TRBD2	TRBV11-2	CASRAPSGGLVGELFF	TGTGCCAGCAGGGCCCCCAGCGGGGGGCTCGTCGGGGAGCTGTTTTTT
.	TRBJ1-4	.	TRBV4-1	CASSHNYRANEKLFF	TGCGCCAGCAGCCACAACTACAGGGCTAATGAAAAACTGTTTTTT
.	TRBJ2-5	TRBD2	TRBV6-1	CASSEMGTKKETQYF	TGTGCCAGCAGTGAAATGGGGACTAAAAAAGAGACCCAGTACTTC
few	TRBJ2-1	TRBD2	TRBV10-2	CASTLAGGREQFF	TGCGCCAGCACCCTAGCGGGGGGGCGGGAGCAGTTCTTC
.	TRBJ2-7	TRBD1	TRBV5-1	CASSSLTGTGTYEQYF	TGCGCCAGCAGCTCACTAACCGGGACAGGGACCTACGAGCAGTACTTC
.	TRBJ2-2	.	TRBV7-2	CASSRTALNTGELFF	TGTGCCAGCAGCCGGACAGCCCTAAACACCGGGGAGCTGTTTTTT
.	TRBJ2-3	.	TRBV5-5	CASSLLGRVFTDTQYF	TGTGCCAGCAGCTTGCTAGGCAGGGTCTTCACAGATACGCAGTATTTT
.	TRBJ1-1	.	TRBV7-8	CASSPRGGRSTEAFF	TGTGCCAGCAGCCCCCGTGGAGGGAGGTCGACTGAAGCTTTCTTT
once	TRBJ2-5	TRBD2	TRBV7-3	CASSLGPAGGQETQYF	TGTGCCAGCAGCTTAGGGCCAGCGGGGGGCCAAGAGACCCAGTACTTC
few	TRBJ1-5	.	TRBV10-3	CAISDQNQPQHF	TGTGCCATCAGTGATCAAAATCAGCCCCAGCATTTT
.	TRBJ1-3	.	TRBV5-6	CASSLVSGSGNTIYF	TGTGCCAGCAGCTTGGTTTCAGGCTCTGGAAACACCATATATTTT
.	TRBJ2-5	TRBD1	TRBV5-6	CASSLLRDRGGFFQETQYF	TGTGCCAGCAGCTTGTTAAGGGACAGGGGAGGGTTTTTTCAAGAGACCCAGTACTTC
.	TRBJ1-1	.	TRBV2	CASSPTENTEAFF	TGTGCCAGCAGCCCGACAGAGAACACTGAAGCTTTCTTT
few	TRBJ1-1	.	TRBV19	CASSIAGMNTEAFF	TGTGCCAGTAGTATAGCAGGGATGAACACTGAAGCTTTCTTT
.	TRBJ1-2	TRBD1	TRBV15	CATSRGRDRVRNGYTF	TGTGCCACCAGCAGAGGCCGGGACAGGGTGAGGAATGGCTACACCTTC
.	TRBJ2-1	TRBD2	TRBV4-3	CASSHTGAGDEFF	TGCGCCAGCAGCCATACAGGAGCGGGGGATGAGTTCTTC
few	TRBJ2-7	TRBD1	TRBV6-1	CASSETGAYEQYF	TGTGCCAGCAGTGAGACAGGGGCGTACGAGCAGTACTTC
.	TRBJ2-3	TRBD2	TRBV30	CAWSVLRGGDTQYF	TGTGCCTGGAGTGTACTGCGGGGGGGAGATACGCAGTATTTT
few	TRBJ2-4	.	TRBV30	CAAGRLHF	TGTGCCGCGGGACGGTTGCACTTC
.	TRBJ1-6	.	TRBV5-5	CASSLAQTRSPLHF	TGTGCCAGCAGCTTGGCCCAGACACGTTCACCCCTCCACTTT
.	TRBJ2-5	TRBD2	TRBV5-1	CASSLGPGGEETQYF	TGCGCCAGCAGCTTGGGACCGGGGGGAGAAGAGACCCAGTACTTC
.	TRBJ2-2	.	TRBV5-6	CASSSRGLFSTGELFF	TGTGCCAGCAGCTCAAGGGGGTTATTTAGTACCGGGGAGCTGTTTTTT
.	TRBJ1-6	.	TRBV27	CASSLSLRGHSPGPIHF	TGTGCCAGCAGTTTATCCCTTCGAGGACATTCGCCTGGCCCAATCCACTTT